This T cell receptor beta chain stems from a study of T cells in Graves' hyperthyroidism and ophthalmopathy. Amplification yielded TCR beta CDR3 regions, with RNA transcripts as the source. The HTBI set primed first-round TCR CDR3 RT-PCR. MiXCR, run by TCRdb on the multiplex PCR reads, gives a single entry per CDR3 protein. Of 690,000 or so distinct CDR3 sequences detected, around 20% appear once; the ten largest clones hold 16%. V lost 6 bases and J lost 4, with 15 bases in between. CDR3 length equals 14 residues. The study's findings and limits: A 13 V-J signature model discriminated ophthalmopathy versus stable hyperthyroidism.

In this sample, this clonotype turned up many times. Antigen unknown. The rearrangement joins TRBV12-3 or TRBV12-4 to TRBJ1-2; tentative D call: TRBD1 (6 bases). This sequence was found in a woman between 50 and 59 years old with Graves' hyperthyroidism that later progressed to Graves' ophthalmopathy. Sequencing used blood. The CDR3 DNA follows: TGTGCCAGCAGGAAGCAGGGGTCGGGCTATGGCTACACCTTC. Its protein is CASRKQGSGYGYTF.